Listed here are 20 T cell receptor beta chains from one sample, sequenced in a study of T cells after yellow fever vaccination. TCRdb fed the 5' RACE reads into MiXCR, producing one record per CDR3 protein. The data contain hundreds of thousands of distinct CDR3 sequences, less than 15% of them singletons. The sequenced sample was PBMCs, obtained on the day of the yellow fever booster vaccination. Receptors were obtained from a man between 25 and 39 years old who received the YFV17D yellow fever vaccine.

This clonotype was seen more than once but under ten times. The chain joins TRBV3-1 to TRBJ2-2, with a weak D call TRBD1 (5 bases). The germline V gene has CDR1 LGHDT and CDR2 YNNKEL (reference sequence). CDR3 length: 15 residues. Trimming shortened V by 7 bases and J by 0 bases, and 12 bases separated the two germline ends. This CDR3 is CASTPETANTGELFF. CDR3 nucleotide sequence: TGTGCCAGCACCCCGGAGACAGCGAACACCGGGGAGCTGTTTTTT.

This clonotype was counted a few times. The rearrangement links TRBV7-2 to TRBJ2-5; D unresolved. CDR1 and CDR2 (germline): SGHTA, FQGNSA. Trimming cost V 4 bases and J 5 bases, with 11 bases left between them. This CDR3 is built from 13 residues. The CDR3 here is CASSSTRLETQYF. The CDR3 coding sequence is TGTGCCAGCAGCTCTACCCGGCTTGAGACCCAGTACTTC.

This clonotype was recorded a few times. V gene TRBV18 combines with J gene TRBJ2-3, with 13 bases that match TRBD2. CDR1 KGHSH and CDR2 LQKENI come from the germline V gene. V gave up 3 bases and J gave up 4 bases; unmatched junction bases: 4. This CDR3 has 16 amino acids. The CDR3 protein is CASSPGLAGYADTQYF. CDR3 DNA: TGTGCCAGCTCACCGGGACTAGCGGGATACGCAGATACGCAGTATTTT. The variable domain in full, with the rest retrieved from reference TRBV18 and TRBJ2-3, is NAGVMQNPRHLVRRRGQEARLRCSPMKGHSHVYWYRQLPEEGLKFMVYLQKENIIDESGMPKERFSAEFPKEGPSILRIQQVVRGDSAAYFCASSPGLAGYADTQYFGPGTRLTVL.

This clonotype was seen repeatedly, ten times or more. The chain joins TRBV28 to TRBJ2-5, with 9 bases identical to TRBD2. The J segment lost 2 bases and the V segment lost 8 bases, leaving 0 bases of the junction unmatched. Germline CDR1 reads MDHEN; CDR2 reads SYDVKM. The CDR3 contains 12 residues. CDR3 amino acids: CASLAGQETQYF. The CDR3 coding sequence is TGTGCCAGCCTAGCGGGGCAAGAGACCCAGTACTTC.

This clonotype was found many times. The chain is built from TRBV12-3 or TRBV12-4 and TRBJ1-4; D ambiguous. The CDR3 is 14 amino acids. Trimming left V 2 bases short and J 10 bases short, with 14 bases between. This chain's CDR3 is CASSLTANYGKLFF. CDR3 DNA sequence: TGTGCCAGCAGTTTAACGGCTAACTATGGAAAACTGTTTTTT.

The table lists this clonotype with a few counts. CDR3 coding DNA: TGTGCCAGTAGAATGACAGCGGGGACTTACAATGAGCAGTTCTTC. Amino acids: CASRMTAGTYNEQFF. V gene TRBV19 combines with J gene TRBJ2-1, with TRBD2 matching 7 bases. V lost 6 bases and J lost 4; bases outside the gene matches: 9. CDR3 size: 15 residues. Germline CDR1 LNHDA, CDR2 SQIVND (reference sequence).

This clonotype was counted at least ten times. The chain links TRBV18 to TRBJ2-1, with D possibly being TRBD1 or TRBD2 (5 bases each). The CDR3 is 16 amino acids. V was trimmed by 2 bases and J by 0 bases, leaving 11 bases between them. The germline gives CDR1 KGHSH, CDR2 LQKENI. This CDR3 is CASSPFEGSSYNEQFF. The CDR3 coding sequence is TGTGCCAGCTCACCATTCGAGGGGAGCTCCTACAATGAGCAGTTCTTC.

This chain connects TRBV3-1 to TRBJ2-3; TRBD2 aligns across 9 bases. Losses at the gene ends were 5 bases for V and 6 bases for J; bases not matched to a gene: 6. CDR1 and CDR2 (germline): LGHDT, YNNKEL (reference sequence). This CDR3 region has 14 residues. CDR3 nucleotides: TGTGCCAGCAGCAGCCTAGCGGGATCCGATACGCAGTATTTT. Protein product: CASSSLAGSDTQYF.

This chain uses TRBV7-2 with TRBJ2-1; perhaps TRBD2 as D (5 bases). The CDR3 length is 14 residues. CDR1 SGHTA and CDR2 FQGNSA come from the germline V gene. Trimming cost V 2 bases and J 6 bases, with 11 bases left between them. In nucleotides, the CDR3 is TGTGCCAGCAGCTTAATCGAGGGTATCAATGAGCAGTTCTTC. Translated, it gives CASSLIEGINEQFF.

In this sample, this clonotype turned up many times. In DNA form, the CDR3 reads TGTGCCAGCAGGCGGATGAGCACAGATACGCAGTATTTT. Translation: CASRRMSTDTQYF. V and J are TRBV27 and TRBJ2-3; no firm D call. Germline V gives CDR1 MNHEY, CDR2 SMNVEV (reference sequence). Trimming pared 6 bases from V and 0 bases from J, leaving 7 bases between. CDR3 length equals 13 residues.

The chain is built from TRBV20-1 and TRBJ1-1; D not resolved. CDR1 and CDR2 (germline): DFQATT, SNEGSKA (reference sequence). The CDR3 consists of 13 residues. V was shortened by 5 bases and J by 0 bases, with 10 bases between the two germline ends. The CDR3 spells CSAPQILNTEAFF. The CDR3 bases are TGCAGTGCTCCACAGATTCTGAACACTGAAGCTTTCTTT.

V usage is TRBV6-2 or TRBV6-3 and J usage is TRBJ2-3; TRBD2 might be the D (5 bases). The CDR3 sequence is 15 residues long. V was cut by 0 bases and J by 5 bases, with 12 bases left in between. In germline, CDR1 is MNHEY, CDR2 SVGEGT. Here the CDR3 reads CASSYSGFSEDTQYF. In DNA form, the CDR3 reads TGTGCCAGCAGTTACTCCGGATTTAGCGAAGATACGCAGTATTTT.

The table lists this clonotype with a few counts. This sequence joins TRBV12-3 or TRBV12-4 and TRBJ2-4; 11 bases fit TRBD1. The CDR3 is made up of 16 amino acids. The ends lost 8 bases at V and 1 base at J; junction bases unmatched: 7. CDR3 in DNA: TGTGCCAGCTTTAGCGGGACAGGGGGTGCCAAAAACATTCAGTACTTC. Encoded protein: CASFSGTGGAKNIQYF.

This clonotype has ten or more counts. V is TRBV12-3 or TRBV12-4 and J is TRBJ1-5; a possible D gene is TRBD1 (5 bases). The V and J ends lost 6 bases and 6 bases respectively, with 18 bases between them. The CDR3 length is 15 residues. The CDR3 region is CASRAGTVTSQPQHF. As DNA, the CDR3 is TGTGCCAGCAGAGCAGGGACGGTTACAAGTCAGCCCCAGCATTTT.

The rearrangement uses TRBV24-1 and TRBJ2-1; 8 nucleotides match TRBD1. J lost 5 bases, V lost 6 bases, and 8 bases had no gene match. Germline V gene lookup returns CDR1 KGHDR and CDR2 SFDVKD. The CDR3 has 15 residues. CDR3: CATSTDRVVNNEQFF. The CDR3 coding sequence is TGTGCCACCAGTACGGACAGGGTGGTTAACAATGAGCAGTTCTTC.

The chain uses TRBV7-6 and TRBJ2-7; the D is unclear. Germline V lookup: CDR1 SGHVS, CDR2 FNYEAQ. V gave up 0 bases and J gave up 5 bases, with 11 bases separating them. The CDR3 runs to 14 residues. The CDR3 coding sequence is TGTGCCAGCAGCTTAGCTGAAGGGTCCGACGAGCAGTACTTC. This encodes CASSLAEGSDEQYF. The variable domain in full, with the rest retrieved from reference TRBV7-6 and TRBJ2-7, is GAGVSQSPRYKVTKRGQDVALRCDPISGHVSLYWYRQALGQGPEFLTYFNYEAQQDKSGLPNDRFSAERPEGSISTLTIQRTEQRDSAMYRCASSLAEGSDEQYFGPGTRLTVT.

This clonotype appeared a few times. The DNA of the CDR3 is TGCAGTGCCGGACGGGGGAACACTGAAGCTTTCTTT. This gives the protein CSAGRGNTEAFF. V usage is TRBV20-1 and J usage is TRBJ1-1; D uncertain. V lost 6 bases to trimming and J lost 1 base, with 9 bases between them. The CDR3 has 12 residues. Germline V CDR1 and CDR2: DFQATT, SNEGSKA (reference sequence).

V is TRBV6-2 or TRBV6-3 and J is TRBJ2-2; D is uncertain. The CDR3 is 14 residues long. V was cut by 2 bases and J by 9 bases, with 13 bases left in between. The germline V gene encodes CDR1 MNHEY and CDR2 SVGEGT. The DNA of the CDR3 is TGTGCCAGCAGTTACGTTCCGGGCCGCTGGGAGCTGTTTTTT. Translated, it gives CASSYVPGRWELFF.

This chain uses TRBV4-1 with TRBJ1-2; no definite D call. The CDR3 covers 14 residues. Per the germline V gene, CDR1 is MGHRA and CDR2 is YSYEKL. Trimming took off 0 bases at V and 7 bases at J, with 12 bases between the two ends. The CDR3 nucleotides read TGCGCCAGCAGCCAAGATGGACCTCTACGTGGCTACACCTTC. This sequence encodes CASSQDGPLRGYTF.

The chain combines TRBV20-1 with TRBJ2-7, with 8 bases fitting TRBD2. After removal of 0 bases from V and 5 bases from J, the junction contained 6 bases not matched to a gene. CDR3 size: 14 residues. Germline V gives CDR1 DFQATT, CDR2 SNEGSKA (reference sequence). This CDR3 is CSARDPRTSNEQYF. The CDR3 nucleotides are TGCAGTGCTAGAGATCCCCGGACTAGCAACGAGCAGTACTTC.